The 5 T cell receptor beta chains given below trace back to one sample, sequenced in a study of T cells after yellow fever vaccination. TCRdb ran MiXCR on the 5' RACE reads and lists one entry per CDR3 protein. The table has about 45,000 distinct CDR3 sequences, 6.8% seen once. The sample here was CD8+ T cells not binding an NS4B(214-222) dextramer, sorted from PBMCs, taken 45 days after the yellow fever booster vaccination. Receptors originate from a man younger than 45 who received the YFV17D yellow fever vaccine.

This clonotype was found many times. V is TRBV29-1 and J is TRBJ2-7, with no clear D. CDR3 size: 11 residues. V lost 1 base and J lost 3, with 4 bases in between. Germline CDR1 is SQVTM and CDR2 is ANQGSEA. CDR3 amino acids: CSVEAGYEQYF. CDR3 nucleotides: TGCAGCGTTGAAGCAGGCTACGAGCAGTACTTC.

This clonotype showed up many times. The chain is built from TRBV5-5 and TRBJ2-1; D is unresolved. In germline, CDR1 is SGHKS, CDR2 YYEKEE (reference sequence). The CDR3 length is 14 residues. V gave up 1 base and J gave up 9 bases, with 14 bases separating them. The CDR3 DNA reads TGTGCCAGCAGCTTGACAACGGCCCTCAGTGAGCAGTTCTTC. It specifies CASSLTTALSEQFF.

The chain links TRBV11-2 to TRBJ2-7; TRBD2 matches 14 bases. J lost 0 bases, V lost 5 bases, and 12 bases had no gene match. Germline lookup yields CDR1 SGHAT and CDR2 FQNNGV. This CDR3 contains 19 residues. The CDR3 bases are TGTGCCAGCAGCCACACTCTCCTGACTAGCGGGAGGGCCTCCTACGAGCAGTACTTC. Translated, it gives CASSHTLLTSGRASYEQYF.

This clonotype has ten or more counts. V is TRBV20-1 and J is TRBJ2-7; D is perhaps TRBD2 (6 bases). V lost 5 bases and J lost 5, with 22 bases in between. Germline V lookup: CDR1 DFQATT, CDR2 SNEGSKA (reference sequence). This CDR3 region has 15 residues. CDR3 DNA sequence: TGCAGTGCTCTTGACCCGGAGGGAGATGGGAACGAGCAGTACTTC. Translation gives CSALDPEGDGNEQYF.

This clonotype occurred a few times. This chain joins TRBV13 and TRBJ2-3; 11 positions agree with TRBD2. Trimming cost V 7 bases and J 4 bases; bases outside gene matches: 7. Germline CDR1 reads PRHDT; CDR2 reads FYEKMQ (reference sequence). This CDR3 spans 15 amino acids. Here the CDR3 reads CASNLLAGGADTQYF. The CDR3, as DNA: TGTGCCAGCAACCTGCTAGCGGGAGGTGCAGATACGCAGTATTTT. The entire variable domain, with the rest obtained from reference TRBV13 and TRBJ2-3, is as follows: AAGVIQSPRHLIKEKRETATLKCYPIPRHDTVYWYQQGPGQDPQFLISFYEKMQSDKGSIPDRFSAQQFSDYHSELNMSSLELGDSALYFCASNLLAGGADTQYFGPGTRLTVL.